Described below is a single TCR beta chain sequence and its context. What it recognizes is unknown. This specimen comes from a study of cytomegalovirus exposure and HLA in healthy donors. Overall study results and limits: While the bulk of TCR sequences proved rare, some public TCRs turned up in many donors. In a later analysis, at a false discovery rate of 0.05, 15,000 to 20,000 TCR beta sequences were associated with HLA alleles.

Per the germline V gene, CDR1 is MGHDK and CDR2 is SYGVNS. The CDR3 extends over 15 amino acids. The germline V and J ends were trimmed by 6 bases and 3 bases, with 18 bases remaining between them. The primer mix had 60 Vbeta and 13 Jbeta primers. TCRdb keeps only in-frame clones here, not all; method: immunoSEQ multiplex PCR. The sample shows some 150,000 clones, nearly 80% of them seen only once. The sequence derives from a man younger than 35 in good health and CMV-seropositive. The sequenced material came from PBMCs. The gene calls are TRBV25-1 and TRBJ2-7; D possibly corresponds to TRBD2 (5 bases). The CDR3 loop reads CASRSADLTYYEQYF. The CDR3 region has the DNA TGTGCCAGCAGATCAGCGGACCTCACCTACTACGAGCAGTACTTC.